This is a list of T cell receptor beta chains from one sample in a study of blood T cell repertoires in COVID-19. Generated by immunoSEQ multiplex PCR, the TCRdb table keeps only in-frame clones and is missing some. The sample holds 300,000 to 500,000 clones, 88% seen once. Sample: PBMCs or T cells enriched from blood (not recorded which). All receptors derive from a woman between 40 and 55 years old with acute COVID-19. Both conserved end residues are part of each CDR3. The order of the fields is V gene, clone size, J gene, CDR3 protein. Clone size appears in some rows only: once, few, many, or a class for an expanded clone.

v_gene: TRBV30; abundance: once; j_gene: TRBJ2-5; CDR3aa: CAGSGAVKETQYF
v_gene: TRBV19; abundance: NA; j_gene: TRBJ1-5; CDR3aa: CASSITAAQGQPQHF
v_gene: TRBV5-4; abundance: NA; j_gene: TRBJ1-1; CDR3aa: CASSLRGSGTEAFF
v_gene: TRBV4-2; abundance: many; j_gene: TRBJ1-2; CDR3aa: CASSQEGGSGNGYTF
v_gene: TRBV5-5; abundance: NA; j_gene: TRBJ1-2; CDR3aa: CASSYVPKTGGHYGYTF
v_gene: TRBV20-1; abundance: NA; j_gene: TRBJ2-1; CDR3aa: CSASTRLEQFF
v_gene: TRBV5-6; abundance: NA; j_gene: TRBJ2-7; CDR3aa: CASSLHGPYEQYF
v_gene: TRBV6-5; abundance: NA; j_gene: TRBJ2-5; CDR3aa: CASSPGLAVETQYF
v_gene: TRBV11-2; abundance: once; j_gene: TRBJ1-6; CDR3aa: CASSLVRGRSPLHF
v_gene: TRBV3-1/TRBV3-2; abundance: NA; j_gene: TRBJ2-5; CDR3aa: CASSQDPSGDSETQYF
v_gene: TRBV29-1; abundance: NA; j_gene: TRBJ1-4; CDR3aa: CSVGWEFQEKLFF
v_gene: TRBV29-1; abundance: NA; j_gene: TRBJ2-7; CDR3aa: CSVEEVTGNSYEQYF
v_gene: TRBV11-2; abundance: NA; j_gene: TRBJ2-7; CDR3aa: CASSLVRSSYEQYF
v_gene: TRBV10-3; abundance: NA; j_gene: TRBJ2-5; CDR3aa: CAISVSGEETQYF
v_gene: TRBV27; abundance: NA; j_gene: TRBJ1-1; CDR3aa: CASSRPRALFTEAFF
v_gene: TRBV13; abundance: NA; j_gene: TRBJ1-2; CDR3aa: CASSLGRGQGPIGYGYTF
v_gene: TRBV2; abundance: NA; j_gene: TRBJ2-7; CDR3aa: CASSGRLAHSYEQYF
v_gene: TRBV27; abundance: NA; j_gene: TRBJ2-1; CDR3aa: CASSLSSPSGGDNEQFF
v_gene: TRBV15; abundance: NA; j_gene: TRBJ1-3; CDR3aa: CATSRGIQVGNTIYF
v_gene: TRBV6-2/TRBV6-3; abundance: NA; j_gene: TRBJ1-5; CDR3aa: CASSRQGLGNQPQHF
v_gene: TRBV6-1; abundance: NA; j_gene: TRBJ2-7; CDR3aa: CASSDRAKSSYEQYF